This T cell receptor beta chain was captured in a study of blood T cell repertoires in COVID-19. As for the study in general: Acute and convalescent COVID-19 specimens originated in the United States, Italy and Spain.

Method: immunoSEQ multiplex PCR; TCRdb's copy keeps in-frame clones and lacks some. The table records 130,000 to 150,000 clones, about 83% of them present only once. Trimming shortened V by 1 base and J by 4 bases, and 10 bases separated the two germline ends. CDR1 and CDR2 (germline): SGHTA, FQGTGA. This CDR3 contains 14 residues. The genes are TRBV7-3 and TRBJ1-1; D is uncertain. This receptor was identified in a woman aged 50 to 60 who had been exposed to COVID-19. Sequenced sample: PBMCs or T cells enriched from blood (not recorded which). The DNA of the CDR3 is TGTGCCAGCAGCTTAAAGCGGGGAGGCACTGAAGCTTTCTTT. This encodes CASSLKRGGTEAFF. The full variable domain, rest sourced from reference TRBV7-3 and TRBJ1-1, is GAGVSQTPSNKVTEKGKYVELRCDPISGHTALYWYRQSLGQGPEFLIYFQGTGAADDSGLPNDRFFAVRPEGSVSTLKIQRTERGDSAVYLCASSLKRGGTEAFFGQGTRLTVV.